This TCR beta chain was sequenced for a study of Graves' ophthalmopathy and Graves' hyperthyroidism. The authors amplified TCR beta CDR3 regions, and they did so from RNA transcripts for repertoire sequencing. In the first round, RT-PCR was carried out with HTBI primers, and a multiplex PCR formed the second round. TCRdb re-analysed the multiplex PCR reads in MiXCR, keeping a single row per CDR3 protein. Of some 1.1 million distinct CDR3 sequences listed, about 38% are singletons. Germline CDR1 reads ENHRY; CDR2 reads SYGVKD. This CDR3 is built from 13 residues. The V gene lost 7 bases and the J gene lost 3 bases, with 13 bases spanning the gap. The sample holds many counts of this clonotype.

The chain employs TRBV10-3 and TRBJ2-7, with D maybe TRBD1 (5 bases). The specimen was peripheral blood or thyroid tissue (not recorded which). This receptor was taken from an adult man with Graves' hyperthyroidism. The CDR3 nucleotides read TGTGCCATCAAAGACAGTTTCGGCTACGAGCAGTACTTC. It yields the protein CAIKDSFGYEQYF.